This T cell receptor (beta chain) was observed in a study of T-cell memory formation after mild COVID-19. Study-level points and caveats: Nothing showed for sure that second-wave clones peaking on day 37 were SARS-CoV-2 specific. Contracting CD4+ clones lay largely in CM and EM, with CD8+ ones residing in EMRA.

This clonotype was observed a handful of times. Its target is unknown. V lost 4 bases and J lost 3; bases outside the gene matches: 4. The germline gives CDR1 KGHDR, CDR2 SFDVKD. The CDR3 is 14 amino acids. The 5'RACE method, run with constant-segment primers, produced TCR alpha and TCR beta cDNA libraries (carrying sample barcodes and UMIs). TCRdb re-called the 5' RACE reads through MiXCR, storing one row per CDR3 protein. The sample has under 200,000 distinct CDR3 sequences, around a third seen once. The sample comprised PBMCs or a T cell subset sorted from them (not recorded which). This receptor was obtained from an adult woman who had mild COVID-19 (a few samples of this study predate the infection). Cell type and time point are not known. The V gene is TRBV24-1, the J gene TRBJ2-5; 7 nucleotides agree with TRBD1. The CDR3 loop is CATSEAGGKETQYF. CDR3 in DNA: TGTGCCACCAGTGAGGCAGGGGGAAAAGAGACCCAGTACTTC.